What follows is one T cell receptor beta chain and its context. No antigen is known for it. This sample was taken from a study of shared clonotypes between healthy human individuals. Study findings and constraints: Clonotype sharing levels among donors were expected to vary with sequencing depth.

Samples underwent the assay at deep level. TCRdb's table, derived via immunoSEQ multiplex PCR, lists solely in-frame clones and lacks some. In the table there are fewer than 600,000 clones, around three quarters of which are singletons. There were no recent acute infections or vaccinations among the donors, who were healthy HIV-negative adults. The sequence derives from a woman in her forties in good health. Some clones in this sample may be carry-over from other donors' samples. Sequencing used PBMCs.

CDR3 coding DNA: TGTGCCAGCAGGGCCTTGGCGGCAGGGAGATATTTT. Translating it yields CASRALAAGRYF. The J gene is TRBJ2-3, the V gene TRBV2; perhaps D is TRBD1 or TRBD2 (5 bases each). Germline CDR1 reads SNHLY; CDR2 reads FYNNEI. Trimming left V 6 bases short and J 15 bases short, with 19 bases between. The CDR3 has 12 amino acids.